These 20 T cell receptor beta chains were all obtained from the same sample, sequenced in a study of shared clonotypes between healthy human individuals. Only in-frame clones appear in the TCRdb table, and some are missing; sequencing was by immunoSEQ multiplex PCR. Counted here are about 2.4 million clones, roughly 93% occurring once; the ten biggest clones make up about 0.39%. Sequences were obtained from naive CD4+ T cells from PBMCs. Subset: CD45RA+ positively selected. Receptor source: a man between 18 and 29 years old in good health. Some clones in this sample may be carry-over from other donors' samples.

This chain joins TRBV5-1 and TRBJ2-7; 11 bases agree with TRBD2. The CDR3 sequence is 16 residues long. In germline, CDR1 is SGHRS, CDR2 YFSETQ. The V and J ends lost 0 bases and 5 bases, in that order; junction bases with no gene match: 7. The CDR3 here is CASSLGFSGRADEQYF. The CDR3 DNA sequence: TGCGCCAGCAGCTTGGGTTTTAGCGGGAGGGCCGACGAGCAGTACTTC.

The chain has TRBV5-3 and TRBJ2-7, with D tentatively TRBD1 or TRBD2 (5 bases each). TRBV5-3 is sorted into the ORF group, with uncertain function. The CDR3 runs 17 residues. Trimming cost V 4 bases and J 2 bases, with 22 bases left between them. CDR3 DNA sequence: TGTGCCAGAAGCGGTACACCCGCCGGGACGGAACCCTACGAGCAGTACTTC. This translates into CARSGTPAGTEPYEQYF.

The V and J genes are TRBV25-1 and TRBJ1-1; 7 bases align to TRBD1. V gave up 2 bases and J gave up 4 bases; unmatched junction bases: 7. The CDR3 has 15 amino acids. Germline CDR1 reads MGHDK; CDR2 reads SYGVNS. The CDR3, as DNA: TGTGCCAGCAGTGAACCCCGCTCAGGGGGCACTGAAGCTTTCTTT. Amino acid sequence: CASSEPRSGGTEAFF.

Only one count was recorded for this clone. The chain is built from TRBV7-8 and TRBJ1-3; 7 bases line up with TRBD1. After removal of 5 bases from V and 5 bases from J, the junction contained 15 bases not matched to a gene. The germline V gene has CDR1 SGHVS and CDR2 FQNEAQ. The CDR3 has 17 amino acids. The CDR3 here is CASSLYFGQVERNTIYF. CDR3 sequence (DNA): TGTGCCAGCAGCCTTTACTTTGGACAGGTTGAAAGAAACACCATATATTTT.

This clone was seen only once. The chain carries TRBV6-5 and TRBJ2-1; TRBD2 aligns across 11 bases. Trimming at V came to 10 bases and at J to 4 bases, leaving 6 bases not matched to a gene. This CDR3 comprises 14 residues. The V gene's germline CDR1 is MNHEY and CDR2 SVGAGI. The chain's CDR3 is CAIKGLAAYNEQFF. CDR3 bases: TGTGCCATCAAGGGACTAGCGGCATACAATGAGCAGTTCTTC.

The chain links TRBV4-1 to TRBJ2-1; 11 bases match TRBD2. The CDR3 has 17 residues. J lost 4 bases, V lost 1 base, and 6 bases had no gene match. Germline V gene lookup returns CDR1 MGHRA and CDR2 YSYEKL. CDR3 DNA sequence: TGCGCCAGCAGCCAAGCTAGCGGGGGGATTATTTACAATGAGCAGTTCTTC. Amino acids: CASSQASGGIIYNEQFF.

This clone showed up just a few times. This sequence joins TRBV2 and TRBJ1-2, with D hard to call. The CDR3 is 13 residues long. V was clipped by 1 base and J by 6 bases, with 9 bases between them. CDR1 and CDR2 from the germline V gene are SNHLY and FYNNEI. The CDR3 DNA is TGTGCCAGCAGTGAAGGCAGGAGGCATGGCTACACCTTC. Protein: CASSEGRRHGYTF.

V and J are TRBV30 and TRBJ2-5, with D possibly TRBD1 on 5 matching bases. From germline, CDR1 is GTSNPN and CDR2 SVGIG (reference sequence). The CDR3 is made up of 13 amino acids. Trimming stripped 1 base from V and 2 bases from J, with 8 bases between. DNA of the CDR3: TGTGCCTGGAGTGCAGGGAATCAAGAGACCCAGTACTTC. Amino acids: CAWSAGNQETQYF. Together with reference TRBV30 and TRBJ2-5, the CDR3 gives the full variable domain: SQTIHQWPATLVQPVGSPLSLECTVEGTSNPNLYWYRQAAGRGLQLLFYSVGIGQISSEVPQNLSASRPQDRQFILSSKKLLLSDSGFYLCAWSAGNQETQYFGPGTRLLVL.

The rearrangement links TRBV4-1 to TRBJ2-7; D unclear. The CDR3 has 15 residues. Trimming took off 1 base at V and 7 bases at J, with 17 bases between the two ends. The germline V gene has CDR1 MGHRA and CDR2 YSYEKL. CDR3 DNA: TGCGCCAGCAGCCAAGGAACTGGGCCCAAAGGGGAGCAGTACTTC. Protein: CASSQGTGPKGEQYF.

This chain joins TRBV5-4 and TRBJ2-7, with 9 bases aligning to TRBD1. This CDR3 region has 15 residues. Germline trimming cut 3 bases from V and 3 bases from J; bases unmatched to any gene: 7. Germline lookup yields CDR1 SGHNT and CDR2 YYREEE (reference sequence). CDR3 amino acids: CASSSPTGGDYEQYF. DNA for the CDR3: TGTGCCAGCAGCTCCCCGACAGGGGGGGACTACGAGCAGTACTTC.

V gene TRBV30 combines with J gene TRBJ2-5, with a tentative D call TRBD1 (6 bases). Gene TRBJ2-7 matches the end of the DNA better, so the J call may be wrong. Germline assignment: CDR1 GTSNPN and CDR2 SVGIG (reference sequence). The CDR3 spans 14 residues. The CDR3 protein is CAWSVMSGVYEQYF. DNA of the CDR3: TGTGCCTGGAGTGTGATGTCAGGGGTTTACGAGCAGTACTTC.

This chain links TRBV19 with TRBJ2-3, with D possibly being TRBD1 (6 bases). The V end was cut by 4 bases, the J end by 5 bases, with 16 bases between. Germline CDR1 reads LNHDA; CDR2 reads SQIVND (reference sequence). The CDR3 runs 15 residues. The CDR3 sequence: CASSSWTAQGDTQYF. CDR3 nucleotides: TGTGCCAGTAGTAGTTGGACAGCACAGGGAGATACGCAGTATTTT.

The rearrangement joins TRBV19 to TRBJ2-7; 7 nucleotides align to TRBD2. V trimming: 6 bases; J trimming: 2 bases; junction bases outside the gene matches: 13. CDR3 size: 16 residues. Germline V gene lookup returns CDR1 LNHDA and CDR2 SQIVND (reference sequence). The CDR3 loop reads CASSPRLASLPYEQYF. The CDR3 nucleotides are TGTGCCAGTAGCCCAAGACTAGCAAGCTTGCCCTACGAGCAGTACTTC.

J is TRBJ2-1 and V is TRBV5-4, with unresolved D. Trimming left V 4 bases short and J 7 bases short, with 9 bases between. The germline gives CDR1 SGHNT, CDR2 YYREEE (reference sequence). The CDR3 length is 12 residues. CDR3 coding DNA: TGTGCCAGCAGCCCAGACCCTAATGAGCAGTTCTTC. The encoded protein is CASSPDPNEQFF.

This chain uses TRBV6-5 with TRBJ2-2, with TRBD2 identical over 11 bases. This CDR3 has 15 amino acids. Germline values: CDR1 MNHEY, CDR2 SVGAGI. The V segment lost 6 bases and the J segment 6 bases; nucleotides outside the gene matches: 6. The CDR3 loop is CASSIAGGEAGELFF. The CDR3 nucleotides are TGTGCCAGCAGCATAGCGGGAGGGGAAGCCGGGGAGCTGTTTTTT.

The chain has TRBV18 and TRBJ2-1; tentative D call: TRBD1 (6 bases). V lost 3 bases, J lost 8 bases, and 14 bases lay in between. Germline CDR1 and CDR2: KGHSH and LQKENI. The CDR3 runs 14 residues. The CDR3 spells CASSPPTQGHEQFF. The CDR3 nucleotides are TGTGCCAGCTCACCCCCTACACAGGGACATGAGCAGTTCTTC.

This chain uses TRBV23-1 with TRBJ2-1, with D possibly being TRBD1 or TRBD2 (7 bases each). TRBV23-1 is sorted into the ORF group, with uncertain function. The CDR3 extends over 21 amino acids. The ends were cut back, 2 bases at V and 4 bases at J, with 30 bases in the middle. The CDR3 spells CASSQDPPGHRGTAGYNEQFF. As DNA, the CDR3 is TGCGCCAGCAGTCAAGACCCCCCCGGACATCGCGGGACAGCGGGGTACAATGAGCAGTTCTTC.

V usage is TRBV6-5 and J usage is TRBJ2-1; 10 nucleotides match TRBD2. This CDR3 has 12 amino acids. CDR1 is MNHEY, CDR2 SVGAGI, per germline. CDR3 sequence (DNA): TGTGCAACGGGACTAGCGAACAATGAGCAGTTCTTC. Protein sequence: CATGLANNEQFF.

The chain combines TRBV5-1 with TRBJ2-7; D might be TRBD2 (6 bases). Trimming stripped 4 bases from V and 7 bases from J, with 18 bases between. This CDR3 region has 14 residues. Germline CDR1 and CDR2: SGHRS and YFSETQ. The CDR3 DNA sequence: TGCGCCAGCAGCCTCCCAGAGACAGCGGGTGAGCAGTACTTC. Its protein product is CASSLPETAGEQYF.

This clone was seen more than once but under ten times. The CDR3 loop reads CASSLGQRANTEAFF. The CDR3 region has the DNA TGCGCCAGCAGCTTGGGACAGCGAGCGAACACTGAAGCTTTCTTT. The chain has TRBV5-1 and TRBJ1-1; tentative D call: TRBD1 (5 bases). Germline assignment: CDR1 SGHRS and CDR2 YFSETQ. This CDR3 region has 15 residues. V lost 0 bases and J lost 1, with 10 bases in between.